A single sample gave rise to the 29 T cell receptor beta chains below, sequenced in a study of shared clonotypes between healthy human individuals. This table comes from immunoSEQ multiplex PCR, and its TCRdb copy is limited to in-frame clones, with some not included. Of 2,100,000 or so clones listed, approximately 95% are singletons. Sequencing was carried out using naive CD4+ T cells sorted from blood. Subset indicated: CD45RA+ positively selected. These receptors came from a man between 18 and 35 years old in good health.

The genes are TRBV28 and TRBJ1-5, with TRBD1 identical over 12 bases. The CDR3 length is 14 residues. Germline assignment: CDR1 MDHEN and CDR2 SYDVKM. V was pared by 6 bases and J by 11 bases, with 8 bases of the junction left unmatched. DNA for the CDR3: TGTGCCAGCAGGGAGGGGACAGGGGGCAAGGCCCAGCATTTT. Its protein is CASREGTGGKAQHF. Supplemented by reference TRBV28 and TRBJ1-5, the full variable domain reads DVKVTQSSRYLVKRTGEKVFLECVQDMDHENMFWYRQDPGLGLRLIYFSYDVKMKEKGDIPEGYSVSREKKERFSLILESASTNQTSMYLCASREGTGGKAQHFGDGTRLSIL.

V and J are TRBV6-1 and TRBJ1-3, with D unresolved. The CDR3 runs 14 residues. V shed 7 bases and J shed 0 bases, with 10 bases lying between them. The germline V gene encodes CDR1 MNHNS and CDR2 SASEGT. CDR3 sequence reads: CASTAGGSGNTIYF. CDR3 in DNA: TGTGCCAGCACCGCCGGCGGCTCTGGAAACACCATATATTTT.

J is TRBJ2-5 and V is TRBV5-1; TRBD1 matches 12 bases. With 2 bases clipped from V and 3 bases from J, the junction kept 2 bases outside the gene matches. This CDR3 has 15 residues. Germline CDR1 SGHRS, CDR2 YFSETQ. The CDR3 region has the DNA TGCGCCAGCAGCTTCGGGACAGGGGGCGAAGAGACCCAGTACTTC. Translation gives CASSFGTGGEETQYF.

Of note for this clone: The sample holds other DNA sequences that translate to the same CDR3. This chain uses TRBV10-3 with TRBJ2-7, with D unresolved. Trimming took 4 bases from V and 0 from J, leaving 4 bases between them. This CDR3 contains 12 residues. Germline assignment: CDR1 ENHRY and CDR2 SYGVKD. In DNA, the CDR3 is TGTGCCATCAGTGGAAGCTCCTACGAGCAGTACTTC. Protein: CAISGSSYEQYF.

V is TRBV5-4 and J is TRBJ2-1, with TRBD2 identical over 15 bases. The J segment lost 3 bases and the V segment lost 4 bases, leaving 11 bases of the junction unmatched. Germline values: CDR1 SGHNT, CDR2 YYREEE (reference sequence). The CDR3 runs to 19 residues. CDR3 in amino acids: CASSLGLAGGLLNYNEQFF. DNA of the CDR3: TGTGCCAGCAGCCTGGGACTAGCGGGGGGCCTTTTAAACTACAATGAGCAGTTCTTC.

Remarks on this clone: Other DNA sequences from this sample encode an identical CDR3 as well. CDR3: CASSSITEAFF. CDR3 coding DNA: TGTGCCAGCAGTTCAATCACTGAAGCTTTCTTT. The chain recombines TRBV28 with TRBJ1-1; D remains unclear. The V gene lost 4 bases and the J gene lost 4 bases, with 4 bases spanning the gap. Germline-derived CDR1 and CDR2 are MDHEN and SYDVKM. CDR3 length equals 11 residues.

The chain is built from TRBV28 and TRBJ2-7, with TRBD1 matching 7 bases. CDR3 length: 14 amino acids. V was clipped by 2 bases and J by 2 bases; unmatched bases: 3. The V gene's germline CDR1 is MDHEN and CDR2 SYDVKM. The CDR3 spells CASSLQGETYEQYF. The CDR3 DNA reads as TGTGCCAGCAGTTTACAGGGGGAAACCTACGAGCAGTACTTC.

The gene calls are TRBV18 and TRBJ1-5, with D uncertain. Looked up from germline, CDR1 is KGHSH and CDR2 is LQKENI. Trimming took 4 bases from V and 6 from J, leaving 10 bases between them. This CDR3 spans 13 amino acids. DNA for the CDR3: TGTGCCAGCTCACAAGATGGGATTCAGCCCCAGCATTTT. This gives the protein CASSQDGIQPQHF.

The CDR3 DNA reads as TGTGCCAGCAGCTCCCGGGACAGGGGCTACGAGCAGTACTTC. This translates into CASSSRDRGYEQYF. This chain joins TRBV5-8 and TRBJ2-7, with 10 bases identical to TRBD1. V lost 3 bases to trimming and J lost 3 bases; unmatched junction nucleotides: 3. There are 14 residues in the CDR3. Per germline, CDR1 SGHTS and CDR2 YDEGEE.

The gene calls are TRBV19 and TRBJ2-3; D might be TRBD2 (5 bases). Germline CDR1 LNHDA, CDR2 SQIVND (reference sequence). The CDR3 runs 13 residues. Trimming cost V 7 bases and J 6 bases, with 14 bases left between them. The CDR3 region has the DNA TGTGCCAGTAAAGAGGACTGGACGGATACGCAGTATTTT. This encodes CASKEDWTDTQYF.

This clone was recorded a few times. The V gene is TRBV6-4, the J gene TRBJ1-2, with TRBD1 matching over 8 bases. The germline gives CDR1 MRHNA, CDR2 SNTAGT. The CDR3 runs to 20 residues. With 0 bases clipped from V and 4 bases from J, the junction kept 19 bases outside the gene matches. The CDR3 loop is CASSDSKSGTGSSFLYGYTF. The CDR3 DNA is TGTGCCAGCAGTGACTCAAAATCCGGGACAGGTAGTAGTTTCCTCTATGGCTACACCTTC.

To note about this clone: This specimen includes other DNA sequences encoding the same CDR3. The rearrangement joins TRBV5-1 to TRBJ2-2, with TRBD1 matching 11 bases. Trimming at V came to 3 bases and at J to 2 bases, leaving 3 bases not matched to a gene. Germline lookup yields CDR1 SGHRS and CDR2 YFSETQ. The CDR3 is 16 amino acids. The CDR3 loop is CASSSGTGGNTGELFF. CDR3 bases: TGCGCCAGCAGCTCTGGGACAGGGGGAAACACCGGGGAGCTGTTTTTT.

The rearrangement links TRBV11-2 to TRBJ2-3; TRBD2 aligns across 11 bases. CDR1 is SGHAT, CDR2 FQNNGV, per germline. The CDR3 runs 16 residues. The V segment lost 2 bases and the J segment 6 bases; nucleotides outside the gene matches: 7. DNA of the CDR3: TGTGCCAGCAGCTTAACAACTAGCGGGAGTGTGGATACGCAGTATTTT. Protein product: CASSLTTSGSVDTQYF. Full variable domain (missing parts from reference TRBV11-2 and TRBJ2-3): EAGVAQSPRYKIIEKRQSVAFWCNPISGHATLYWYQQILGQGPKLLIQFQNNGVVDDSQLPKDRFSAERLKGVDSTLKIQPAKLEDSAVYLCASSLTTSGSVDTQYFGPGTRLTVL.

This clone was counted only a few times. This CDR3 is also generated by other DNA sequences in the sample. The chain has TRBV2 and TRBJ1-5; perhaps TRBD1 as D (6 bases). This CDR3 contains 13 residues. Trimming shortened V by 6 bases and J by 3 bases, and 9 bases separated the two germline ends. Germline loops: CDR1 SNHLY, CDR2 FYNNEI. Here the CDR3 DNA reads TGTGCCAGCAGAGGACAGCTCAATCAGCCCCAGCATTTT. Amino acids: CASRGQLNQPQHF.

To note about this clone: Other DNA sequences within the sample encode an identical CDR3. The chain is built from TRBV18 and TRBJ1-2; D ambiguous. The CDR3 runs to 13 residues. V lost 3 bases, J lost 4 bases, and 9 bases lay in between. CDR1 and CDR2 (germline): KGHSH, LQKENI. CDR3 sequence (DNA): TGTGCCAGCTCACCGGACCGCGGCTATGGCTACACCTTC. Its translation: CASSPDRGYGYTF.

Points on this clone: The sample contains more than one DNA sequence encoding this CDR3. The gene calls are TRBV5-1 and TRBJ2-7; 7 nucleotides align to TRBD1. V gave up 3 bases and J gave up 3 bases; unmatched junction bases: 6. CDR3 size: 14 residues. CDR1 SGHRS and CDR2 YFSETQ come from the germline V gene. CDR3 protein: CASSSGQAYYEQYF. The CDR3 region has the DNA TGCGCCAGCAGCTCTGGACAGGCGTACTACGAGCAGTACTTC.

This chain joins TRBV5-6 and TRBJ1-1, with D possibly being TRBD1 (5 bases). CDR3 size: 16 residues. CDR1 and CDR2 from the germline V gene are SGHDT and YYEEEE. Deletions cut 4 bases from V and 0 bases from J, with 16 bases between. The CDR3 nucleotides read TGTGCCAGCAGCCTCGGGACTCCGAGAATGAACACTGAAGCTTTCTTT. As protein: CASSLGTPRMNTEAFF.

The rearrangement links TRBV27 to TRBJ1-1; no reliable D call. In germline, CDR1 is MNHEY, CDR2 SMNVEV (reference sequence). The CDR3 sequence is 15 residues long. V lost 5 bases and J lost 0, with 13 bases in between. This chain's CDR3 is CASSPRLLMNTEAFF. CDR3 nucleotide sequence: TGTGCCAGCAGTCCTCGACTGCTCATGAACACTGAAGCTTTCTTT.

The CDR3 DNA reads as TGCGCCAGCAGCTTGTACGGGCCTGTCTATGGCTACACCTTC. The encoded protein is CASSLYGPVYGYTF. The chain uses TRBV5-1 and TRBJ1-2; D is ambiguous. Trimming shortened V by 1 base and J by 4 bases, and 11 bases separated the two germline ends. This CDR3 has 14 amino acids. Germline V gives CDR1 SGHRS, CDR2 YFSETQ.

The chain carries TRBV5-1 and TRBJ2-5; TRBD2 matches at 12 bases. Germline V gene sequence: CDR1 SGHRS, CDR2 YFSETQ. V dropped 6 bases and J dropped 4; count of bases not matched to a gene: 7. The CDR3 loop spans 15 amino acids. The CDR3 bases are TGCGCCAGCAAGACCTTGACTAGCGGGAGAGAGACCCAGTACTTC. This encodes CASKTLTSGRETQYF.

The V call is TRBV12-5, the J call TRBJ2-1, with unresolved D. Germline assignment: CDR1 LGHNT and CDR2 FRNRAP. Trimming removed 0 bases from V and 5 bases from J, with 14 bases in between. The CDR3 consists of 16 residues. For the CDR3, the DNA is TGTGCTAGTGGTTTGGTACTTGTTAACATCCACAATGAGCAGTTCTTC. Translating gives CASGLVLVNIHNEQFF.

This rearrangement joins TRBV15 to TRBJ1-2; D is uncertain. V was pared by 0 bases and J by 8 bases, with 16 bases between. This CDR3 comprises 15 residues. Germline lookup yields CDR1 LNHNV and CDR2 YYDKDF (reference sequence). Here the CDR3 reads CATSRDPGSVRGYTF. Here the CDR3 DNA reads TGTGCCACCAGCAGAGACCCGGGATCCGTGCGGGGCTACACCTTC. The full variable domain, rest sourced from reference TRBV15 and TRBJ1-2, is DAMVIQNPRYQVTQFGKPVTLSCSQTLNHNVMYWYQQKSSQAPKLLFHYYDKDFNNEADTPDNFQSRRPNTSFCFLDIRSPGLGDTAMYLCATSRDPGSVRGYTFGSGTRLTVV.

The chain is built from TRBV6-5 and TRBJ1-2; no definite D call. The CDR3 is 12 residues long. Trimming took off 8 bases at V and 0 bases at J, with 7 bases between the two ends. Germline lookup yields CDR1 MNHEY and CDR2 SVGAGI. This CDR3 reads CASRAPNYGYTF. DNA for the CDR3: TGTGCCAGCCGGGCGCCTAACTATGGCTACACCTTC.

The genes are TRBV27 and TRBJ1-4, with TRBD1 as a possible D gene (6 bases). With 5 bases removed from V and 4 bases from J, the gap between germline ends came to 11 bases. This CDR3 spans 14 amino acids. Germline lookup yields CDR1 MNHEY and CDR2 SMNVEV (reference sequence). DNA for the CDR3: TGTGCCAGCAGTAGCCTGGACAGTAATGAAAAACTGTTTTTT. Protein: CASSSLDSNEKLFF.

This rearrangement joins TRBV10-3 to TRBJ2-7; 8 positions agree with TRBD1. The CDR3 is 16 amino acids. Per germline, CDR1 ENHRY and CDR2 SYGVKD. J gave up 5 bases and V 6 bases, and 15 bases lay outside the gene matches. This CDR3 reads CAISELPGGAINEQYF. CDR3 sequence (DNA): TGTGCCATCAGCGAGCTCCCAGGGGGCGCCATCAACGAGCAGTACTTC.

CDR3 loop: CASRSAGGLDEQYF. CDR3 in DNA: TGCGCCAGCAGATCGGCAGGGGGCTTGGACGAGCAGTACTTC. V is TRBV5-1 and J is TRBJ2-7; TRBD1 matches at 8 bases. V trimming: 5 bases; J trimming: 5 bases; junction bases outside the gene matches: 9. This CDR3 has 14 amino acids. Germline CDR1 reads SGHRS; CDR2 reads YFSETQ. Full variable domain (missing parts from reference TRBV5-1 and TRBJ2-7): KAGVTQTPRYLIKTRGQQVTLSCSPISGHRSVSWYQQTPGQGLQFLFEYFSETQRNKGNFPGRFSGRQFSNSRSEMNVSTLELGDSALYLCASRSAGGLDEQYFGPGTRLTVT.

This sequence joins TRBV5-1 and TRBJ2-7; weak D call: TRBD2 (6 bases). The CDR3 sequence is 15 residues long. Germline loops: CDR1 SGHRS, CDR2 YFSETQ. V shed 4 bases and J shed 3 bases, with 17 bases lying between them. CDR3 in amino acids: CASSQGGTAYYEQYF. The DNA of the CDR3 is TGCGCCAGCAGCCAAGGCGGGACGGCGTACTACGAGCAGTACTTC. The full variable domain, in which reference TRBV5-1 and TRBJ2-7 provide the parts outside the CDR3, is KAGVTQTPRYLIKTRGQQVTLSCSPISGHRSVSWYQQTPGQGLQFLFEYFSETQRNKGNFPGRFSGRQFSNSRSEMNVSTLELGDSALYLCASSQGGTAYYEQYFGPGTRLTVT.

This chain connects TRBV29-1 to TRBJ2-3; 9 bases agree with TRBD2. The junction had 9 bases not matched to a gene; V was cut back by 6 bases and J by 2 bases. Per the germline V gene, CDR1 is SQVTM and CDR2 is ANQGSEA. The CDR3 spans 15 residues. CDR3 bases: TGCAGCGTACGGACTAGCGCGAATCCCACAGATACGCAGTATTTT. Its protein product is CSVRTSANPTDTQYF.

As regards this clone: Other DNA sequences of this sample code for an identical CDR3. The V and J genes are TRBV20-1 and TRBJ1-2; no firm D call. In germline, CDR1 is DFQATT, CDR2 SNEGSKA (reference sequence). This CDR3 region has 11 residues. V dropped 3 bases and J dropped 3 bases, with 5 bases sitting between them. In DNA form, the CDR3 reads TGCAGTGCTAGGGTTGACTATGGCTACACCTTC. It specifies CSARVDYGYTF.